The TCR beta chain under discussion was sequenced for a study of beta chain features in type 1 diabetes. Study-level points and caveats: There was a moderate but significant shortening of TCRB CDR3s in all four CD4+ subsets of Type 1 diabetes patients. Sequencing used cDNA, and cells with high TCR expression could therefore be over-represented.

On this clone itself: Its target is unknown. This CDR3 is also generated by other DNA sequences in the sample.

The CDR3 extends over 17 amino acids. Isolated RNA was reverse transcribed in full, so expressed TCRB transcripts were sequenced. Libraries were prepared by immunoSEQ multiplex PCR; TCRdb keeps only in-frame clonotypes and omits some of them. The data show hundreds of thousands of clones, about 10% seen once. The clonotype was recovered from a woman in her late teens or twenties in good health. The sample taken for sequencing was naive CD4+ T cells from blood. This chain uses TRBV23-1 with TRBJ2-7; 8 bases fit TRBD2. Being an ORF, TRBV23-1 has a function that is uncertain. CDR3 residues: CASRNHLAGPNSYEQYV. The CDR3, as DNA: TGCGCCAGCAGGAACCATTTAGCGGGGCCGAACTCCTACGAGCAGTATGTC.